The entry below gives a single T cell receptor (beta chain) sequence along with its context. What it binds is unknown. One end of the junction fails to match germline, which may point to a read error. Primers included in the PCR were 60 Vbeta and 13 Jbeta primers. Produced via immunoSEQ multiplex PCR; TCRdb's table is partial and in-frame only. Found here are around 150,000 clones, 70% to 80% of them singletons; the top ten hold about 6.5%. There were likely unrecorded immune exposures, though donors were nominally healthy when sampled. This CDR3 comprises 15 residues. Germline V gene sequence: CDR1 SEHNR, CDR2 FQNEAQ (reference sequence). The data were obtained in a study of cytomegalovirus exposure and HLA in healthy donors. Study-wide results and caveats: With later analysis, a missense DCLRE1C variant became linked to TCR beta V- and J-gene trimming. Later work found that TCR association rates differed between HLA loci; DRB1 had the most and HLA-C the fewest. The authors later found most CMV-associated TCR beta chains appeared HLA-restricted.

The chain carries TRBV7-9 and TRBJ1-1; maybe TRBD1 (5 bases). Sequenced sample: PBMCs. The TCR sequence derives from a man aged 40-55 years in good health and CMV-seropositive. The CDR3 DNA reads TGTTCCAGCAGCCCGATCGGGGGATACGGCACTGAAGCTTTCTTT. This gives the protein CSSSPIGGYGTEAFF.